This TCR beta chain was sequenced for a study of blood T cell repertoires in COVID-19. Germline CDR1 MNHEY, CDR2 SMNVEV (reference sequence). Deletions cut 5 bases from V and 7 bases from J, with 15 bases between. The length of the CDR3 is 15 residues. Which cohort a participant joined came from the clinical history participants gave. The data were produced by immunoSEQ multiplex PCR, yet TCRdb's version contains in-frame clones alone and is incomplete. The repertoire holds a few hundred thousand clones, with nearly 90% as singletons. Sequencing was done on a sample of PBMCs or T cells enriched from blood (not recorded which). The sequence was collected from a woman aged 18-35 years who had been exposed to COVID-19. V is TRBV27 and J is TRBJ1-6; D is undetermined. The CDR3 sequence is CASSPNVGRNSPLHF. The CDR3 region has the DNA TGTGCCAGCAGTCCGAATGTGGGCCGGAATTCACCCCTCCACTTT.